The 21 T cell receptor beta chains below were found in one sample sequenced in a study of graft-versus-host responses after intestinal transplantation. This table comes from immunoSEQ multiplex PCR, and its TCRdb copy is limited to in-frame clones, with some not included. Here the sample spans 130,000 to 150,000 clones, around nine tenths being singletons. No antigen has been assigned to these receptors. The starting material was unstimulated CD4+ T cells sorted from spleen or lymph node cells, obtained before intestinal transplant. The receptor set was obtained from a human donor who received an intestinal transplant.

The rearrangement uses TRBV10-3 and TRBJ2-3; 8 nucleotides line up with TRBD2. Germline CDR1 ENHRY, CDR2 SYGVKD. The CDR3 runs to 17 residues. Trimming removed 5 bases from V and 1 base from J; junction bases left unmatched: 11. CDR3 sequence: CAISPAGVGGGTDTQYF. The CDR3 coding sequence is TGTGCCATCAGTCCAGCGGGAGTGGGGGGGGGCACAGATACGCAGTATTTT.

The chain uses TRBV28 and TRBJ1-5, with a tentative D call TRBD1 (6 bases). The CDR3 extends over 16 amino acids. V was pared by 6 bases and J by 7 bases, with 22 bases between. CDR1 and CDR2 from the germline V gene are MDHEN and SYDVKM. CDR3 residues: CASSPSSWGAPQPQHF. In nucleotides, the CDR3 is TGTGCCAGCAGCCCATCGTCGTGGGGGGCGCCACAGCCCCAGCATTTT.

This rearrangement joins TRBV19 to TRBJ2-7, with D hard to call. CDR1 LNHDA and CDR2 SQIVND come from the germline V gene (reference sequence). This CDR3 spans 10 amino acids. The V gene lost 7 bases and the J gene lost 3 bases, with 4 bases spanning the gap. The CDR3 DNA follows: TGTGCCAGTACGGGCTACGAGCAGTACTTC. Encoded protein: CASTGYEQYF. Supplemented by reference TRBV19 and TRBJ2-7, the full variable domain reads DGGITQSPKYLFRKEGQNVTLSCEQNLNHDAMYWYRQDPGQGLRLIYYSQIVNDFQKGDIAEGYSVSREKKESFPLTVTSAQKNPTAFYLCASTGYEQYFGPGTRLTVT.

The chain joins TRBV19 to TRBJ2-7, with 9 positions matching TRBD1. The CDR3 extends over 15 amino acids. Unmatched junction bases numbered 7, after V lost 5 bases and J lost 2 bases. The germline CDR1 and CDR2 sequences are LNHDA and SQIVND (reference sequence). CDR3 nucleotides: TGTGCCAGTAGTTTCTCCGGGACAGGGACCTACGAGCAGTACTTC. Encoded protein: CASSFSGTGTYEQYF.

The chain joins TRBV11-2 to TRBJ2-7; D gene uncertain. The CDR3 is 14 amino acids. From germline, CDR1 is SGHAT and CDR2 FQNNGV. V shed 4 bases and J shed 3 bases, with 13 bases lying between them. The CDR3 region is CASSSPADGYEQYF. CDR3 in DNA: TGTGCCAGCAGCTCCCCGGCTGACGGCTACGAGCAGTACTTC.

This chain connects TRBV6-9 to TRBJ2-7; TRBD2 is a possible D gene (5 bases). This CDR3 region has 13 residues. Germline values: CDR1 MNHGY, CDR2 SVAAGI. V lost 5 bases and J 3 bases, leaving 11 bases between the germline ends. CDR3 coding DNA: TGTGCCAGCAGTGAGGGCCCTAGCTACGAGCAGTACTTC. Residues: CASSEGPSYEQYF.

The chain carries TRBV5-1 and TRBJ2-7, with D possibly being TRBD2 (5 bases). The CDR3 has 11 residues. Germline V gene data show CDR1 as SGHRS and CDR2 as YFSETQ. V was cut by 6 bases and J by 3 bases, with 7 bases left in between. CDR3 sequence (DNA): TGCGCCAGCAAGAGGGACTACGAGCAGTACTTC. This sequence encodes CASKRDYEQYF.

The CDR3 loop reads CASSPFPFSPSGANVLTF. As DNA, the CDR3 is TGTGCCAGCAGCCCTTTTCCATTTTCCCCCTCTGGGGCCAACGTCCTGACTTTC. This rearrangement joins TRBV7-3 to TRBJ2-6; no reliable D call. Trimming removed 5 bases at V and 0 bases at J, with 17 bases between. Germline CDR1 SGHTA, CDR2 FQGTGA. The CDR3 covers 18 residues.

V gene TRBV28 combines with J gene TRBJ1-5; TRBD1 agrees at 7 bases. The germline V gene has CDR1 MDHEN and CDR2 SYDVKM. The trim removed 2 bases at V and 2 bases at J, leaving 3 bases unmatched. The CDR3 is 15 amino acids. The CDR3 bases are TGTGCCAGCAGTTTAATCACAGGGGGCAATCAGCCCCAGCATTTT. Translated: CASSLITGGNQPQHF.

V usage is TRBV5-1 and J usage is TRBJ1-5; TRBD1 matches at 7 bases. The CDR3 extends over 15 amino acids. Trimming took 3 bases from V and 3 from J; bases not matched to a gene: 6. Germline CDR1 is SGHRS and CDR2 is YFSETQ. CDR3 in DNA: TGCGCCAGCAGCTACCGGGACAGCTACAATCAGCCCCAGCATTTT. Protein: CASSYRDSYNQPQHF.

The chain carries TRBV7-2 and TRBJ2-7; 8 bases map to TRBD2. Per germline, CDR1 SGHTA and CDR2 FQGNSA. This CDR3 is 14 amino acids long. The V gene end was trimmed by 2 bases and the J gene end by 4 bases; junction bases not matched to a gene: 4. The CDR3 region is CASSLSPGGYEQYF. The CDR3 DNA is TGTGCCAGCAGCTTAAGCCCGGGAGGGTACGAGCAGTACTTC.

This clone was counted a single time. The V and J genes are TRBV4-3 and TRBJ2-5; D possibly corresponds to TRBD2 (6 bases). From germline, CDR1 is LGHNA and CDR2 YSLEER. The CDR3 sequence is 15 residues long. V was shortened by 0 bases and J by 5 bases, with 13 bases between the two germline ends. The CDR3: CASSQEFTGEETQYF. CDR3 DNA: TGCGCCAGCAGCCAAGAATTCACGGGAGAGGAGACCCAGTACTTC.

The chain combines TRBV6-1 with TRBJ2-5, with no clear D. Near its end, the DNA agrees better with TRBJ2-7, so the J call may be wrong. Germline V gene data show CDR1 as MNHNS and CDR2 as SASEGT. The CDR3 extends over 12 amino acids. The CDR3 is CASSEAWYEQYF. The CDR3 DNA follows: TGTGCCAGCAGTGAAGCATGGTACGAGCAGTACTTC.

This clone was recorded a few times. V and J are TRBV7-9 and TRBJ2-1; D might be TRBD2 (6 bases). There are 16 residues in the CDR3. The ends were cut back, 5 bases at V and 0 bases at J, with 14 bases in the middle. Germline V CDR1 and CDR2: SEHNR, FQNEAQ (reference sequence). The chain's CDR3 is CASSPLAFSSYNEQFF. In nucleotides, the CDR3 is TGTGCCAGCAGCCCCCTAGCGTTTTCCTCCTACAATGAGCAGTTCTTC. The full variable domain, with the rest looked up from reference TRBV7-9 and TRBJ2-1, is DTGVSQNPRHKITKRGQNVTFRCDPISEHNRLYWYRQTLGQGPEFLTYFQNEAQLEKSRLLSDRFSAERPKGSFSTLEIQRTEQGDSAMYLCASSPLAFSSYNEQFFGPGTRLTVL.

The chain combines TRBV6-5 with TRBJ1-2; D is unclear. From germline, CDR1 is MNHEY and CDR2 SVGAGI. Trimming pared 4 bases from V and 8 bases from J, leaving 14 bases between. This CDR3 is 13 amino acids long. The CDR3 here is CASSSIPAGGYTF. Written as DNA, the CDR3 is TGTGCCAGCAGTTCTATTCCGGCGGGGGGCTACACCTTC.

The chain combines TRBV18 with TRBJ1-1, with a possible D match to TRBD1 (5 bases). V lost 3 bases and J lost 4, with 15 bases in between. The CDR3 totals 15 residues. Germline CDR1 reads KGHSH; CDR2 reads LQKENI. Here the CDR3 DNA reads TGTGCCAGCTCACCCGTCGATGCAGGGAGCACTGAAGCTTTCTTT. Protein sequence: CASSPVDAGSTEAFF. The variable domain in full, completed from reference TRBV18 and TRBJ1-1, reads NAGVMQNPRHLVRRRGQEARLRCSPMKGHSHVYWYRQLPEEGLKFMVYLQKENIIDESGMPKERFSAEFPKEGPSILRIQQVVRGDSAAYFCASSPVDAGSTEAFFGQGTRLTVV.

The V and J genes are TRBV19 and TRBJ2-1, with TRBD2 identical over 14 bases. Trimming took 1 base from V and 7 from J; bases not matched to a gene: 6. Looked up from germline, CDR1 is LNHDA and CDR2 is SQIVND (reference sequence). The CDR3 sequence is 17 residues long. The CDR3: CASSIGGLAGVRNEQFF. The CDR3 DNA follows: TGTGCCAGTAGTATAGGGGGACTAGCGGGAGTACGTAATGAGCAGTTCTTC.

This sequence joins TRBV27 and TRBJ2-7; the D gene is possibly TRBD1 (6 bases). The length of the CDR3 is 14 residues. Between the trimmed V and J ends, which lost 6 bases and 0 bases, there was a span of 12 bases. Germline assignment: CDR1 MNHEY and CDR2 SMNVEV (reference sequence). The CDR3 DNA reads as TGTGCCAGCAGCTCCTCGGACAGCTCCTACGAGCAGTACTTC. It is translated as CASSSSDSSYEQYF.

The CDR3 DNA is TGCGCCAGTAAAGGGGCAGGGGGCGATCCGGGCTATGGCTACACCTTC. Translation gives CASKGAGGDPGYGYTF. This rearrangement joins TRBV4-1 to TRBJ1-2, with TRBD1 matching 8 bases. This CDR3 has 16 amino acids. The germline V gene encodes CDR1 MGHRA and CDR2 YSYEKL. The V gene end was trimmed by 9 bases and the J gene end by 4 bases; junction bases not matched to a gene: 16.

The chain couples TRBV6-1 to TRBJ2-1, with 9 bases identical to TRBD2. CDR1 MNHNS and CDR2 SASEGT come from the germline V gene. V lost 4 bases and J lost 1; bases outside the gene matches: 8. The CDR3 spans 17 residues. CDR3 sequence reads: CASSGGSGSRSYNEQFF. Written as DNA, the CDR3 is TGTGCCAGCAGTGGTGGTAGCGGGAGTCGATCCTACAATGAGCAGTTCTTC.

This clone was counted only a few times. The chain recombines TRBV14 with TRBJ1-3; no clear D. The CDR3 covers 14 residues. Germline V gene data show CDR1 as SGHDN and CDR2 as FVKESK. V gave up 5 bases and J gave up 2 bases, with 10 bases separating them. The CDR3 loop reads CASSNRLAGNTIYF. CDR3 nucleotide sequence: TGTGCCAGCAGCAACCGACTGGCTGGAAACACCATATATTTT.